This T cell receptor (beta chain) appears in the sequencing data of a study of blood T cell repertoires in COVID-19. Original analysis: Nucleated cell number was recorded as an estimate derived from reference gene primer amplification. The table came from immunoSEQ multiplex PCR; TCRdb's copy has only in-frame clones and leaves some out. D and trimming come from the DNA, and the V and J calls and clone size come from that table. The repertoire holds hundreds of thousands of clones, with about 93% as singletons. This CDR3 is 14 amino acids long. The germline V gene encodes CDR1 SNHLY and CDR2 FYNNEI. With 5 bases clipped from V and 2 bases from J, the junction kept 2 bases outside the gene matches.

This TCR derives from a woman between 18 and 30 years old who had recovered from COVID-19. Input material: peripheral blood. The chain has TRBV2 and TRBJ1-3, with TRBD1 identical over 8 bases. CDR3 amino acids: CASSQDRAGNTIYF. Written as DNA, the CDR3 is TGTGCCAGCAGTCAGGACAGGGCTGGAAACACCATATATTTT.